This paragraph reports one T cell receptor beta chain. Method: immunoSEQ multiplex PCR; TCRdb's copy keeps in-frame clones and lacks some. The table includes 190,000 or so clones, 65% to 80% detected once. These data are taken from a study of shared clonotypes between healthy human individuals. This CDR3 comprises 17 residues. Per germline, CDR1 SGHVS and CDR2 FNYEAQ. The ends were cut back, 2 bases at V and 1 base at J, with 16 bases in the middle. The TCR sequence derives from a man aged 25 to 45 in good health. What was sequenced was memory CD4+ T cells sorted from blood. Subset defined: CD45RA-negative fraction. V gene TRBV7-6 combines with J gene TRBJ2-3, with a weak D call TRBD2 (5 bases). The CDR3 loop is CASSLLFRGSRTDTQYF. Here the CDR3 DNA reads TGTGCCAGCAGCTTACTGTTTCGTGGGAGCCGCACAGATACGCAGTATTTT.